Listed here are 9 T cell receptor beta chains from one sample, sequenced in a study of early stage breast cancer tumors. This table comes from immunoSEQ multiplex PCR, and its TCRdb copy is limited to in-frame clones, with some not included. The sample shows about 28,000 clones, more than 65% of them seen only once. What was sequenced was blood. Every receptor here comes from a person aged 40-50 years with breast cancer.

The gene calls are TRBV15 and TRBJ2-7; tentative D call: TRBD2 (5 bases). The CDR3 contains 14 residues. V lost 5 bases, J lost 3 bases, and 14 bases lay in between. The germline gives CDR1 LNHNV, CDR2 YYDKDF (reference sequence). The CDR3 protein is CATSVEGISYEQYF. As DNA, the CDR3 is TGTGCCACCAGCGTAGAGGGAATAAGCTACGAGCAGTACTTC.

This clone was detected a few times. The rearrangement links TRBV4-2 to TRBJ2-7, with 14 bases lining up with TRBD2. There are 16 residues in the CDR3. V lost 1 base, J lost 5 bases, and 4 bases stayed unmatched. Germline V gene lookup returns CDR1 LGHNA and CDR2 YNFKEQ. In DNA, the CDR3 is TGTGCCAGCAGCCAAGGACTAGCGGGAGGGCCGGACGAGCAGTACTTC. Protein product: CASSQGLAGGPDEQYF.

The CDR3 DNA reads as TGTGCCAGCAGCAGCTCCGGGACTAGCGGGAGCTACTCCTACGAGCAGTACTTC. Protein product: CASSSSGTSGSYSYEQYF. The chain is built from TRBV13 and TRBJ2-7; TRBD2 matches at 14 bases. Germline V lookup: CDR1 PRHDT, CDR2 FYEKMQ (reference sequence). Germline trimming cut 5 bases from V and 0 bases from J; bases unmatched to any gene: 9. This CDR3 is built from 18 residues. Full variable domain (outside the CDR3, taken from reference TRBV13 and TRBJ2-7): AAGVIQSPRHLIKEKRETATLKCYPIPRHDTVYWYQQGPGQDPQFLISFYEKMQSDKGSIPDRFSAQQFSDYHSELNMSSLELGDSALYFCASSSSGTSGSYSYEQYFGPGTRLTVT.

The rearrangement joins TRBV10-3 to TRBJ2-7, with 14 nucleotides matching TRBD2. Germline values: CDR1 ENHRY, CDR2 SYGVKD. CDR3 size: 16 residues. Trimming removed 6 bases from V and 1 base from J; junction bases left unmatched: 5. The CDR3 loop reads CAIRGGLAGVSYEQYF. CDR3 nucleotide sequence: TGTGCCATCAGAGGGGGACTAGCGGGAGTTTCCTACGAGCAGTACTTC.

V is TRBV9 and J is TRBJ2-3, with unresolved D. The CDR3 runs to 14 residues. Germline CDR1 and CDR2: SGDLS and YYNGEE. Trimming took off 6 bases at V and 2 bases at J, with 13 bases between the two ends. The CDR3 region has the DNA TGTGCCAGCACAGCAACGTTGCACACAGATACGCAGTATTTT. Translation: CASTATLHTDTQYF.

The V and J genes are TRBV4-1 and TRBJ2-2; 7 positions match TRBD2. This CDR3 is built from 16 residues. After removal of 4 bases from V and 6 bases from J, the junction contained 11 bases not matched to a gene. CDR1 is MGHRA and CDR2 is YSYEKL in the germline V gene. In DNA, the CDR3 is TGCGCCAGCAGCCGTAGCGGGTGGGGGTTGGCCGGGGAGCTGTTTTTT. Amino acid sequence: CASSRSGWGLAGELFF.

The chain couples TRBV7-2 to TRBJ2-3, with 7 bases lining up with TRBD2. The germline gives CDR1 SGHTA, CDR2 FQGNSA. The CDR3 length is 16 residues. The ends lost 1 base at V and 1 base at J; junction bases unmatched: 5. The CDR3: CASSLGSLAGTDTQYF. CDR3 coding DNA: TGTGCCAGCAGCTTAGGGTCCCTAGCGGGCACAGATACGCAGTATTTT.

V is TRBV7-8 and J is TRBJ1-3; D not resolved. Germline V gene lookup returns CDR1 SGHVS and CDR2 FQNEAQ. Trimming pared 3 bases from V and 1 base from J, leaving 10 bases between. CDR3 size: 15 residues. The CDR3 bases are TGTGCCAGCAGCTTGGTAGGGTTATCTGGAAACACCATATATTTT. The encoded protein is CASSLVGLSGNTIYF.

CDR3 nucleotide sequence: TGTGCCTGGAGTAGGGGGACACCCGAAGCTTTCTTT. It is translated as CAWSRGTPEAFF. The V and J genes are TRBV30 and TRBJ1-1, with a weak D call TRBD1 (6 bases). The CDR3 has 12 residues. Per the germline V gene, CDR1 is GTSNPN and CDR2 is SVGIG (reference sequence). V lost 2 bases to trimming and J lost 8 bases, with 12 bases between them.